This T cell receptor (beta chain) appears in the sequencing data of a study of blood T cell repertoires in COVID-19 (dated by TCRdb to between 2020 and 2021). Regarding the study in general: Collaborator samples came from the United States, Italy and Spain and covered acute and convalescent phases of COVID-19. The material from the prospective study consisted of cDNA or gDNA derived from T cells, B-cell-depleted T cells, or PBMCs. Deeply sampled blood TCRbeta repertoires from subjects exposed to, actively infected with, or recovered from COVID-19 were included in the dataset. A freely available public database, intended as a resource for researchers studying the immune response to SARS-CoV-2, is where the repertoires were released. Samples came from the ongoing ImmuneRACE study (first 160 participants) plus 1,254 subjects from 6 global collaborators. A de-identified subject ID, COVID-19 status, age in years and sex were almost always included in the sample metadata. Where available, HLA class I and class II types were taken from metadata supplied by the sample provider and were not determined by assay-based typing.

TCRbeta CDR3 regions were amplified from genomic DNA using the immunoSEQ Assay, a bias-controlled multiplex PCR. As for the authors' bioinformatics: The number of nucleated cells in each sample was estimated by amplification of reference gene primers within the assay. Sequence reads were collapsed and filtered to measure the absolute abundance of every unique TCRbeta CDR3 rearrangement. For each sample, productive Simpson clonality was calculated as the square root of Simpson's diversity index over productive rearrangements. The clones in this table, taken by TCRdb from immuneACCESS, are in-frame only. Not every clone is retained; where verified, under half of the shortfall comes from an unresolved V gene, and the cause of the rest is unknown. D and trimming come from the DNA, and the V and J calls and clone size come from that table. This sample has 150,000 to 200,000 clones in its table, and 60% to 80% of those were observed once. The biggest ten clones account for around 15% of the sample.

Concerning this clone itself: The antigen it recognizes is unknown. There are no base qualities to consult, and no much larger clone falls within one base.

Per the germline V gene, MNHEY is the CDR1 and SVGAGI is the CDR2. The CDR3 has 14 amino acids, counting the end cysteine and phenylalanine. The retained sequence is limited to the CDR3, 42 bases, with the frame set at the first base. Cut back by 8 bases and 7 bases, the V and J ends lie 15 bases apart. The collaborating institutions used their own protocols to collect whole blood in K2EDTA tubes. For TCRbeta analysis, collaborator samples were shipped as frozen whole blood, as isolated PBMCs, or as DNA extracted from either sample type. Results and caveats for the whole study, not just this receptor: Clinical and demographic metadata were provided uncurated, with the amount varying by source and participant.

Sequencing was carried out using peripheral blood. This receptor was taken from a man aged 55 to 69 with active or convalescent COVID-19. The sequence joins TRBV6-5 to TRBJ1-6; a weak D assignment points to TRBD1 (6 bases agree). The DNA is TGTGCCAGCGGAAACAGGGCTCGGAATTCACCCCTCCACTTT. Its coded protein is CASGNRARNSPLHF.